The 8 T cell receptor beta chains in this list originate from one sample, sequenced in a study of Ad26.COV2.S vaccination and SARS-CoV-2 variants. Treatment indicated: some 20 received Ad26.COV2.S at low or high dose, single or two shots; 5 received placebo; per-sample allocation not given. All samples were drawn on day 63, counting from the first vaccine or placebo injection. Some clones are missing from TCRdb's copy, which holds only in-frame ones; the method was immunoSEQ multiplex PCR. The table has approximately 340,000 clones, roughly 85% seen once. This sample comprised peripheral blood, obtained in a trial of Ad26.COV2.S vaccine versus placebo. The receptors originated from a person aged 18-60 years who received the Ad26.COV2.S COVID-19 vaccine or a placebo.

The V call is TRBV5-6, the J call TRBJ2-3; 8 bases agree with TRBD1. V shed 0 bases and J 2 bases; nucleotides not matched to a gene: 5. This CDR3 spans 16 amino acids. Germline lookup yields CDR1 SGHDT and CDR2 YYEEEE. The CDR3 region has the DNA TGTGCCAGCAGCTTGGCAGGGGGCTCCCCCACAGATACGCAGTATTTT. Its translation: CASSLAGGSPTDTQYF.

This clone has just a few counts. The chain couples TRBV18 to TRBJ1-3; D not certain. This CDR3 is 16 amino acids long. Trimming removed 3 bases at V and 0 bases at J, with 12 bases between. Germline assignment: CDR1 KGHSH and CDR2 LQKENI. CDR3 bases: TGTGCCAGCTCACCGACCGCATCGGGCTCTGGAAACACCATATATTTT. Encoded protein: CASSPTASGSGNTIYF.

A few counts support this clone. The CDR3 reads CASSYLSVDSYEQYF. CDR3 coding DNA: TGTGCCAGCAGTTATTTGTCTGTAGATTCCTACGAGCAGTACTTC. V gene TRBV6-2 or TRBV6-3 combines with J gene TRBJ2-7; unclear D gene. Trimming shortened V by 3 bases and J by 1 base, and 13 bases separated the two germline ends. From germline, CDR1 is MNHEY and CDR2 SVGEGT. The CDR3 totals 15 residues.

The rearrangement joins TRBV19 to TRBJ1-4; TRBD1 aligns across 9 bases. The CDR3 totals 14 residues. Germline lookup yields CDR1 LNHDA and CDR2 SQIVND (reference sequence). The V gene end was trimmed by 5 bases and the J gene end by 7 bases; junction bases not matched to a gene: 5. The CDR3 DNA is TGTGCCAGTAGTGTCACAGGGGGCAGTGAAAAACTGTTTTTT. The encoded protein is CASSVTGGSEKLFF.

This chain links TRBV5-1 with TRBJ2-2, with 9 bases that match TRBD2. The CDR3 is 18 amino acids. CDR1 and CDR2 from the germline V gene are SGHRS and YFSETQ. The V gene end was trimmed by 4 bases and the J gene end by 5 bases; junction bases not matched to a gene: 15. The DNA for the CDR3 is TGCGCCAGCAGCGCCAGTAGCGGGGGTAAACTCGGAACCGGGGAGCTGTTTTTT. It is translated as CASSASSGGKLGTGELFF.

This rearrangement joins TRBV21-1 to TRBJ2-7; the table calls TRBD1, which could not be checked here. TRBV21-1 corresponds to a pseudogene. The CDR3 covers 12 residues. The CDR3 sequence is CAPPGRAYEQYF. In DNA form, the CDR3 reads TGTGCCCCCCCCGGCAGGGCCTACGAGCAGTACTTC.

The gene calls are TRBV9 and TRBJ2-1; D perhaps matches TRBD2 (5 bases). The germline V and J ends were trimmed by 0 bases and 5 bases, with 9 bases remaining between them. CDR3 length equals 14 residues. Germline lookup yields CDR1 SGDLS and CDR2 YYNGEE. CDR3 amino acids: CASSVEPGDNEQFF. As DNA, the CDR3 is TGTGCCAGCAGCGTAGAACCCGGGGACAATGAGCAGTTCTTC.

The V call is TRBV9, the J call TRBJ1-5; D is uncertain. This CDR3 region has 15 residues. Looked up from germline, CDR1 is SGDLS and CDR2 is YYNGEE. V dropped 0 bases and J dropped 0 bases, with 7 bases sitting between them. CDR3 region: CASSVEGGSNQPQHF. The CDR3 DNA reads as TGTGCCAGCAGCGTAGAGGGAGGTAGCAATCAGCCCCAGCATTTT.